These 27 T cell receptor beta chains originate from one sample sequenced in a study of blood T cells in healthy people across ages. Sample-barcoded 5' priming and a J-beta primer mix drove a second PCR of about 7 to 11 cycles. Using its own MiXCR run on the 5' RACE reads, TCRdb lists one record per CDR3 protein. This sample has over 1.5 million distinct CDR3 sequences, with about 49% found just once. The source material was blood. Receptors originate from a woman aged 35 to 49 in good health.

The chain joins TRBV5-1 to TRBJ2-1, with TRBD1 matching 8 bases. Germline values: CDR1 SGHRS, CDR2 YFSETQ. V lost 0 bases, J lost 4 bases, and 6 bases stayed unmatched. This CDR3 contains 16 residues. The CDR3 DNA sequence: TGCGCCAGCAGCTTGGGTGACAGGGGCGGTTACAATGAGCAGTTCTTC. Encoded protein: CASSLGDRGGYNEQFF.

The chain uses TRBV5-6 and TRBJ2-4, with unresolved D. The CDR3 has 12 residues. The ends were cut back, 3 bases at V and 9 bases at J, with 10 bases in the middle. The germline V gene encodes CDR1 SGHDT and CDR2 YYEEEE. CDR3 DNA: TGTGCCAGCAGCTGGGCGCAGAGCATTCAGTACTTC. Translating it yields CASSWAQSIQYF.

This chain links TRBV7-2 with TRBJ2-3; TRBD2 matches 7 bases. The CDR3 is 13 residues long. The junction had 2 bases not matched to a gene; V was cut back by 6 bases and J by 2 bases. Germline lookup yields CDR1 SGHTA and CDR2 FQGNSA. This CDR3 is CASRAGPTDTQYF. The CDR3 DNA reads TGTGCCAGCAGAGCGGGGCCCACAGATACGCAGTATTTT.

The chain combines TRBV27 with TRBJ2-5, with 7 bases fitting TRBD1. The DNA end favors TRBJ2-7, so the J call may be wrong. Germline CDR1 is MNHEY and CDR2 is SMNVEV (reference sequence). The CDR3 is 13 residues long. The CDR3 spells CASRGTAGYEQYF. The DNA for the CDR3 is TGTGCCAGCAGAGGGACAGCTGGCTACGAGCAGTACTTC.

The V call is TRBV6-5, the J call TRBJ2-1, with D unresolved. The last part of the DNA fits TRBJ2-7 better; the J call may be wrong. This CDR3 spans 13 amino acids. Germline V lookup: CDR1 MNHEY, CDR2 SVGAGI. CDR3 amino acids: CASSPDPAREQYF. The CDR3 DNA is TGTGCCAGCAGTCCGGACCCTGCGAGGGAGCAGTACTTC.

The V call is TRBV20-1, the J call TRBJ2-5; 9 bases agree with TRBD1. V was pared by 0 bases and J by 3 bases, with 8 bases of the junction left unmatched. Germline V CDR1 and CDR2: DFQATT, SNEGSKA (reference sequence). This CDR3 spans 16 amino acids. The CDR3 DNA reads as TGCAGTGCTAGAGACCCCACAGGGGGCACGAAAGAGACCCAGTACTTC. Protein sequence: CSARDPTGGTKETQYF.

This clonotype was seen a single time. The V call is TRBV7-9, the J call TRBJ1-2; D remains unclear. V gave up 1 base and J gave up 4 bases, with 16 bases separating them. The germline V gene encodes CDR1 SEHNR and CDR2 FQNEAQ (reference sequence). The CDR3 covers 16 residues. CDR3 protein: CASSLVSVGGRYGYTF. DNA of the CDR3: TGTGCCAGCAGCTTAGTATCAGTCGGCGGACGCTATGGCTACACCTTC.

This clonotype turned up a few times. The V call is TRBV29-1, the J call TRBJ2-5, with TRBD1 as a possible D gene (6 bases). Germline CDR1 is SQVTM and CDR2 is ANQGSEA. V dropped 3 bases and J dropped 5 bases, with 16 bases sitting between them. The CDR3 is 14 residues long. CDR3 region: CSVDLGAGAETQYF. DNA of the CDR3: TGCAGCGTTGACCTTGGGGCAGGGGCGGAGACCCAGTACTTC.

V is TRBV9 and J is TRBJ2-1; perhaps TRBD1 as D (7 bases). This CDR3 is 12 amino acids long. The germline V and J ends were trimmed by 3 bases and 9 bases, with 10 bases remaining between them. CDR1 is SGDLS and CDR2 is YYNGEE in the germline V gene. CDR3 sequence: CASSGQGGEQFF. CDR3 nucleotide sequence: TGTGCCAGCAGCGGCCAGGGGGGTGAGCAGTTCTTC.

This clonotype has just a few counts. The chain couples TRBV20-1 to TRBJ2-3; D perhaps matches TRBD2 (6 bases). The CDR3 contains 14 residues. Per germline, CDR1 DFQATT and CDR2 SNEGSKA (reference sequence). Trimming removed 6 bases from V and 5 bases from J, with 18 bases in between. The CDR3 loop reads CSAPTAGLGDTQYF. In DNA, the CDR3 is TGCAGTGCCCCGACGGCGGGGTTAGGAGATACGCAGTATTTT.

The rearrangement joins TRBV6-5 to TRBJ2-5; a weak D match, TRBD2 (6 bases). The CDR3 is 15 residues long. The V end was cut by 3 bases, the J end by 2 bases, with 13 bases between. Germline V gives CDR1 MNHEY, CDR2 SVGAGI. CDR3: CASSYTAGIQETQYF. The CDR3 DNA sequence: TGTGCCAGCAGTTATACGGCGGGAATACAAGAGACCCAGTACTTC.

This clonotype was seen repeatedly, ten times or more. This chain connects TRBV7-9 to TRBJ2-5, with D unresolved. The V end was cut by 5 bases, the J end by 0 bases, with 13 bases between. The CDR3 covers 15 residues. Germline V gene sequence: CDR1 SEHNR, CDR2 FQNEAQ (reference sequence). CDR3 amino acids: CASSTSTEYQETQYF. The CDR3 bases are TGTGCCAGCAGCACTTCTACAGAGTACCAAGAGACCCAGTACTTC.

In its sample, this clonotype was seen a few times. The chain employs TRBV6-5 and TRBJ2-5; TRBD1 matches 7 bases. V gave up 5 bases and J gave up 6 bases; unmatched junction bases: 12. This CDR3 contains 15 residues. Looked up from germline, CDR1 is MNHEY and CDR2 is SVGAGI. The CDR3 DNA sequence: TGTGCCAGCAGTACCCCGAGGGGGCGCGGAAAGACCCAGTACTTC. As protein: CASSTPRGRGKTQYF.

The table lists this clonotype with a few counts. The chain is built from TRBV5-1 and TRBJ1-2; D is undetermined. V lost 0 bases to trimming and J lost 7 bases, with 10 bases between them. The CDR3 consists of 13 residues. CDR1 is SGHRS and CDR2 is YFSETQ in the germline V gene. DNA for the CDR3: TGCGCCAGCAGCTTGGAGGGCGGGGTTGGCTACACCTTC. Translating gives CASSLEGGVGYTF.

This chain connects TRBV2 to TRBJ2-3; tentative D call: TRBD1 (6 bases). Germline V gives CDR1 SNHLY, CDR2 FYNNEI. There are 16 residues in the CDR3. V was trimmed by 5 bases and J by 0 bases, leaving 15 bases between them. The CDR3 nucleotides are TGTGCCAGCAGTCTATACCGGGACATTAGCACAGATACGCAGTATTTT. Amino acids: CASSLYRDISTDTQYF.

V usage is TRBV6-2 or TRBV6-3 and J usage is TRBJ2-1; D perhaps matches TRBD2 (6 bases). The tail of the sequence fits TRBJ2-7 better, so the J call may be wrong. Germline-derived CDR1 and CDR2 are MNHEY and SVGEGT. The CDR3 sequence is 15 residues long. CDR3 protein: CASSPLIRDSNEQYF. CDR3 DNA: TGTGCCAGCAGTCCTCTTATCAGGGACTCCAATGAGCAGTACTTC.

The V and J genes are TRBV6-1 and TRBJ2-7; D may be TRBD1 (6 bases). V lost 3 bases to trimming and J lost 10 bases, with 10 bases between them. CDR1 is MNHNS and CDR2 is SASEGT in the germline V gene. The CDR3 is 11 amino acids. The DNA for the CDR3 is TGTGCCAGCAGTGATTGGGACACCCAGTACTTC. This sequence encodes CASSDWDTQYF.

This chain uses TRBV27 with TRBJ1-2; D remains ambiguous. Trimming pared 2 bases from V and 5 bases from J, leaving 12 bases between. Looked up from germline, CDR1 is MNHEY and CDR2 is SMNVEV (reference sequence). The CDR3 runs to 14 residues. CDR3 residues: CASSLRPQGYGYTF. The DNA for the CDR3 is TGTGCCAGCAGTTTAAGACCCCAAGGGTATGGCTACACCTTC.

The chain links TRBV20-1 to TRBJ2-5; 9 nucleotides match TRBD1. J was trimmed by 5 bases and V by 7 bases; bases with no gene match: 11. Germline values: CDR1 DFQATT, CDR2 SNEGSKA (reference sequence). The CDR3 loop spans 14 amino acids. The CDR3 sequence: CSERGQGVLETQYF. DNA for the CDR3: TGCAGTGAAAGGGGACAGGGAGTTTTGGAGACCCAGTACTTC.

This clonotype was detected ten times or more. The chain uses TRBV29-1 and TRBJ2-5; TRBD1 agrees at 7 bases. The CDR3 is 12 residues long. The V and J ends lost 7 bases and 4 bases, in that order; junction bases with no gene match: 6. Germline V gene data show CDR1 as SQVTM and CDR2 as ANQGSEA. CDR3 residues: CSGGRQGETQYF. CDR3 nucleotide sequence: TGCAGCGGTGGCCGACAGGGAGAGACCCAGTACTTC.

The CDR3 nucleotides are TGTGCCAGCAGCTTGGAGGGGTCCGGCAGAGGTGGCTACACCTTC. It encodes CASSLEGSGRGGYTF. V is TRBV5-6 and J is TRBJ1-2, with D possibly being TRBD1 (5 bases). The germline V gene encodes CDR1 SGHDT and CDR2 YYEEEE. V lost 0 bases and J lost 7, with 16 bases in between. The CDR3 spans 15 residues.

In this sample, this clonotype turned up a few times. V usage is TRBV12-3 or TRBV12-4 and J usage is TRBJ2-5; possibly TRBD2 for D (5 bases). This CDR3 is built from 15 residues. Trimming stripped 2 bases from V and 1 base from J, with 11 bases between. CDR3 bases: TGTGCCAGCAGTTTAATATTGGGAGTCCAAGAGACCCAGTACTTC. It translates to CASSLILGVQETQYF.

This clonotype was detected only a few times. V usage is TRBV20-1 and J usage is TRBJ2-5; 8 nucleotides match TRBD2. Germline CDR1 and CDR2: DFQATT and SNEGSKA (reference sequence). The CDR3 runs to 16 residues. With V trimmed by 0 bases and J by 3 bases, 9 bases remained unmatched. The CDR3 protein is CSARDIGLAAEETQYF. The CDR3 DNA follows: TGCAGTGCTAGAGATATTGGACTAGCAGCTGAAGAGACCCAGTACTTC.

The chain has TRBV7-2 and TRBJ2-7; tentatively, D is TRBD1 or TRBD2 (5 bases each). The CDR3 loop spans 14 amino acids. V lost 5 bases and J lost 5, with 16 bases in between. Germline V gene lookup returns CDR1 SGHTA and CDR2 FQGNSA. The DNA of the CDR3 is TGTGCCAGCAGCCTAAGACAGCCCGGGGACGAGCAGTACTTC. Protein: CASSLRQPGDEQYF.

The chain employs TRBV27 and TRBJ2-7; TRBD1 matches at 7 bases. After removal of 2 bases from V and 0 bases from J, the junction contained 7 bases not matched to a gene. CDR1 and CDR2 (germline): MNHEY, SMNVEV (reference sequence). The CDR3 totals 16 residues. Here the CDR3 reads CASSLTGQDSSYEQYF. CDR3 coding DNA: TGTGCCAGCAGTTTAACCGGACAGGACAGCTCCTACGAGCAGTACTTC.

The chain is built from TRBV20-1 and TRBJ2-1, with D possibly being TRBD1 or TRBD2 (5 bases each). Per germline, CDR1 DFQATT and CDR2 SNEGSKA (reference sequence). The length of the CDR3 is 14 residues. V was cut by 5 bases and J by 8 bases, with 19 bases left in between. The CDR3 loop reads CSAWGRSAGDEQFF. Here the CDR3 DNA reads TGCAGTGCTTGGGGCCGGTCCGCCGGGGATGAGCAGTTCTTC.

J is TRBJ2-1 and V is TRBV7-2, with TRBD2 matching over 14 bases. The germline V gene has CDR1 SGHTA and CDR2 FQGNSA. This CDR3 spans 16 amino acids. V trimming: 5 bases; J trimming: 7 bases; junction bases outside the gene matches: 7. The DNA of the CDR3 is TGTGCCAGCAGCCAAAGACTAGCGGGGGGGCAAAATGAGCAGTTCTTC. This sequence encodes CASSQRLAGGQNEQFF.